This entry lists 18 T cell receptor beta chains sequenced from one sample in a study of follicular helper T cells after annual influenza vaccination. Specified time point: 2015-2016 season, 7 days after influenza vaccination. Sequencing was performed with immunoSEQ multiplex PCR; in TCRdb, only in-frame clones are kept and a portion is missing. This table has some 9,600 clones, 80% to 90% appearing once. This specimen was CXCR5+ CD38- circulating T follicular helper cells from blood, taken 7 days after influenza vaccination. Subset described: circulating Tfh, non-naive CD4+CXCR5+PD-1+ (ICOS+CD38+ or ICOS-CD38-). The receptors shown here come from an adult who received the influenza vaccine.

V gene TRBV5-6 combines with J gene TRBJ1-1; D is unclear. Germline V lookup: CDR1 SGHDT, CDR2 YYEEEE. There are 15 residues in the CDR3. V gave up 0 bases and J gave up 5 bases, with 14 bases separating them. Written as DNA, the CDR3 is TGTGCCAGCAGCTTGGTTCTGGGGATTCAAACTGAAGCTTTCTTT. It encodes CASSLVLGIQTEAFF.

This chain connects TRBV6-1 to TRBJ2-7; 10 bases are shared with TRBD1. The CDR3 runs to 14 residues. With 8 bases clipped from V and 4 bases from J, the junction kept 8 bases outside the gene matches. Germline-derived CDR1 and CDR2 are MNHNS and SASEGT. This CDR3 reads CASPSGTGEYEQYF. CDR3 nucleotides: TGTGCCAGCCCCTCAGGGACAGGGGAATACGAGCAGTACTTC.

The chain links TRBV5-1 to TRBJ1-4, with a weak D call TRBD1 (5 bases). V was pared by 3 bases and J by 5 bases, with 14 bases between. Per the germline V gene, CDR1 is SGHRS and CDR2 is YFSETQ. This CDR3 comprises 15 residues. The CDR3 loop reads CASSYTGGINEKLFF. In DNA, the CDR3 is TGCGCCAGCAGCTACACAGGTGGGATAAATGAAAAACTGTTTTTT.

A few counts support this clone. V is TRBV7-2 and J is TRBJ1-1; D remains unclear. CDR3 length: 12 residues. Germline V gene data show CDR1 as SGHTA and CDR2 as FQGNSA. Trimming stripped 3 bases from V and 3 bases from J, with 5 bases between. The CDR3 spells CASSFADTEAFF. In DNA form, the CDR3 reads TGTGCCAGCAGCTTTGCCGACACTGAAGCTTTCTTT.

The chain combines TRBV5-4 with TRBJ1-1; tentative D call: TRBD1 (6 bases). CDR3 length: 14 amino acids. Germline loops: CDR1 SGHNT, CDR2 YYREEE (reference sequence). The V end was cut by 0 bases, the J end by 8 bases, with 14 bases between. In nucleotides, the CDR3 is TGTGCCAGCAGCTTGGAGCGGGGGCGCGCGGAAGCTTTCTTT. Translation: CASSLERGRAEAFF.

This sequence joins TRBV7-2 and TRBJ1-3; D is possibly TRBD1 (6 bases). The CDR3 runs to 18 residues. The ends were cut back, 0 bases at V and 4 bases at J, with 19 bases in the middle. Germline V gene lookup returns CDR1 SGHTA and CDR2 FQGNSA. The CDR3 loop is CASSLAASGGLYGNTIYF. CDR3 bases: TGTGCCAGCAGCTTAGCTGCTTCGGGGGGGCTCTACGGAAACACCATATATTTT.

In its sample, this clone was seen a few times. V is TRBV7-9 and J is TRBJ2-7, with TRBD1 matching over 10 bases. The CDR3 totals 14 residues. The germline gives CDR1 SEHNR, CDR2 FQNEAQ (reference sequence). V trimming: 2 bases; J trimming: 5 bases; junction bases outside the gene matches: 3. CDR3 in amino acids: CASSLRQGANEQYF. CDR3 coding DNA: TGTGCCAGCAGCTTAAGACAGGGGGCCAACGAGCAGTACTTC.

This clone was detected once. V and J are TRBV7-7 and TRBJ2-1; D might be TRBD2 (5 bases). The CDR3 sequence is 13 residues long. From germline, CDR1 is SSHAT and CDR2 FNYEAQ (reference sequence). Trimming cost V 1 base and J 9 bases, with 10 bases left between them. The chain's CDR3 is CASSLDAGREQFF. The CDR3 DNA sequence: TGTGCCAGCAGCTTAGATGCGGGTCGTGAGCAGTTCTTC.

This clone is a singleton in its sample. V is TRBV7-2 and J is TRBJ1-4, with D possibly matching TRBD1 (6 bases). Trimming removed 5 bases from V and 4 bases from J, with 11 bases in between. CDR3 length equals 14 residues. Germline V CDR1 and CDR2: SGHTA, FQGNSA. The CDR3 DNA sequence: TGTGCCAGCAGCCCAGGACAGAATAATGAAAAACTGTTTTTT. The encoded protein is CASSPGQNNEKLFF. The full variable domain, with the rest looked up from reference TRBV7-2 and TRBJ1-4, is GAGVSQSPSNKVTEKGKDVELRCDPISGHTALYWYRQSLGQGLEFLIYFQGNSAPDKSGLPSDRFSAERTGGSVSTLTIQRTQQEDSAVYLCASSPGQNNEKLFFGSGTQLSVL.

This sequence joins TRBV6-6 and TRBJ1-1; the D gene is possibly TRBD1 (5 bases). Per the germline V gene, CDR1 is MNHNY and CDR2 is SVGAGI (reference sequence). V lost 2 bases, J lost 0 bases, and 7 bases lay in between. This CDR3 has 14 amino acids. The CDR3 region has the DNA TGTGCCAGCAGTTACGGGGCAGTGAACACTGAAGCTTTCTTT. Translation gives CASSYGAVNTEAFF.

J is TRBJ2-1 and V is TRBV7-3; 8 bases are a match to TRBD1. The CDR3 spans 16 residues. V was clipped by 6 bases and J by 4 bases; unmatched bases: 11. Germline V gene lookup returns CDR1 SGHTA and CDR2 FQGTGA. The CDR3 protein is CASSLHTGGTYNEQFF. CDR3 bases: TGTGCCAGCAGTCTTCATACAGGGGGGACATACAATGAGCAGTTCTTC.

V and J are TRBV19 and TRBJ2-3, with D maybe TRBD1 (6 bases). This CDR3 region has 15 residues. Germline V gene sequence: CDR1 LNHDA, CDR2 SQIVND (reference sequence). Deletions cut 5 bases from V and 1 base from J, with 13 bases between. CDR3 sequence: CASSRGRQGTDTQYF. The CDR3 DNA reads TGTGCCAGTAGTCGAGGCCGACAGGGCACAGATACGCAGTATTTT.

The rearrangement links TRBV25-1 to TRBJ2-7, with 7 positions matching TRBD1. Germline V lookup: CDR1 MGHDK, CDR2 SYGVNS. This CDR3 is built from 13 residues. J lost 4 bases, V lost 4 bases, and 4 bases had no gene match. DNA for the CDR3: TGTGCCAGCAGTGTACAGGGGCGGTACGAGCAGTACTTC. This gives the protein CASSVQGRYEQYF.

This chain links TRBV18 with TRBJ1-3; perhaps TRBD1 as D (6 bases). CDR1 is KGHSH, CDR2 LQKENI, per germline. The CDR3 totals 14 residues. Trimming shortened V by 3 bases and J by 4 bases, and 10 bases separated the two germline ends. CDR3 bases: TGTGCCAGCTCACCGGAAGGGACAGGAAACACCATATATTTT. Amino acid sequence: CASSPEGTGNTIYF. The complete variable domain, with remaining parts taken from reference TRBV18 and TRBJ1-3, reads NAGVMQNPRHLVRRRGQEARLRCSPMKGHSHVYWYRQLPEEGLKFMVYLQKENIIDESGMPKERFSAEFPKEGPSILRIQQVVRGDSAAYFCASSPEGTGNTIYFGEGSWLTVV.

In this sample, this clone turned up once. The chain has TRBV7-2 and TRBJ1-6; no clear D gene. The ends were cut back, 3 bases at V and 9 bases at J, with 12 bases in the middle. Germline CDR1 and CDR2: SGHTA and FQGNSA. The CDR3 length is 14 residues. The CDR3 sequence is CASSFPEVGSPLHF. CDR3 DNA: TGTGCCAGCAGCTTCCCGGAGGTGGGTTCACCCCTCCACTTT.

The rearrangement links TRBV19 to TRBJ1-1; D call uncertain. With 0 bases removed from V and 5 bases from J, the gap between germline ends came to 7 bases. This CDR3 comprises 13 residues. CDR1 LNHDA and CDR2 SQIVND come from the germline V gene (reference sequence). This chain's CDR3 is CASSIDRGTEAFF. In nucleotides, the CDR3 is TGTGCCAGTAGTATAGATCGAGGAACTGAAGCTTTCTTT.

The chain couples TRBV5-4 to TRBJ1-2; 7 bases match TRBD1. Trimming at V came to 0 bases and at J to 8 bases, leaving 10 bases not matched to a gene. Germline CDR1 is SGHNT and CDR2 is YYREEE (reference sequence). This CDR3 has 15 amino acids. The CDR3 DNA is TGTGCCAGCAGCTTGGACCCGACAGGGATGGGCGGCTACACCTTC. It is translated as CASSLDPTGMGGYTF.

This sequence joins TRBV19 and TRBJ2-3; TRBD2 matches at 8 bases. The germline gives CDR1 LNHDA, CDR2 SQIVND (reference sequence). The CDR3 loop spans 15 amino acids. The ends lost 6 bases at V and 0 bases at J; junction bases unmatched: 5. The CDR3 spells CASSPPGGSTDTQYF. The CDR3 nucleotides are TGTGCCAGTAGCCCCCCGGGAGGGAGCACAGATACGCAGTATTTT.